A selection of T cell receptor beta chains follows, all from one sample in a study of T cell responses to AZD1222 COVID-19 vaccine. Sequencing was performed with immunoSEQ multiplex PCR; in TCRdb, only in-frame clones are kept and a portion is missing. There are more than 95,000 clones in the sample; 85% to 90% occur only once, and about 4.4% lies in the top ten. Here the sequenced sample was peripheral blood, taken 28 days after the second AZD1222 dose. These TCRs come from an adult who received the AZD1222 COVID-19 vaccine. CDR3s include the opening cysteine and the closing phenylalanine or tryptophan.

v_gene	len	j_gene	CDR3aa
TRBV30	15	TRBJ1-5	CAWSDQALKNQPQHF
TRBV6-8	15	TRBJ2-1	CASSYERRANNEQFF
TRBV9	15	TRBJ1-2	CASSAGQGPIYGYTF
TRBV6-1	17	TRBJ1-5	CASSEWGTGLSNQPQHF
TRBV28	13	TRBJ1-4	CASSLIGDEKLFF
TRBV5-1	15	TRBJ1-1	CASSLAWTGRAEAFF
TRBV2	14	TRBJ2-3	CASRGDSSTDTQYF
TRBV18	14	TRBJ1-1	CASSKLQTDTEAFF
TRBV4-1	13	TRBJ2-1	CASSQDLLVWQFF
TRBV12-3/TRBV12-4	11	TRBJ2-1	CASSSLHEQFF
TRBV9	16	TRBJ2-1	CASSVGFSGSYNEQFF
TRBV7-6	15	TRBJ1-4	CASSAGGPGMEKLFF
TRBV10-1	19	TRBJ1-3	CASSERNRRRPFWGNTIYF
TRBV19	16	TRBJ1-2	CASTPGTRGVNYGYTF
TRBV24-1	15	TRBJ2-5	CATSDSQGAGETQYF
TRBV14	15	TRBJ1-1	CASSHRRDSYTEAFF
TRBV11-2	14	TRBJ2-7	CASSYQSPTGEQYF
TRBV5-8	14	TRBJ1-2	CASSPGQGTYGYTF
TRBV7-9	16	TRBJ2-2	CASSPPGRGNTGELFF
TRBV7-6	16	TRBJ2-5	CASSRGPTGGQETQYF
TRBV11-2	19	TRBJ1-3	CASSFGDGGGILAGNTIYF
TRBV5-1	14	TRBJ1-3	CASSLGGLGNTIYF
TRBV7-9	15	TRBJ2-5	CASSSGTGVRETQYF
TRBV3-1/TRBV3-2	15	TRBJ2-3	CASSQGGALMDTQYF
TRBV5-1	14	TRBJ1-1	CASSLSTKPTEAFF
TRBV7-2	15	TRBJ1-6	CASSLGQAVNSPLHF
TRBV6-6	17	TRBJ1-6	CASSPDGTSSYNSPLHF
TRBV5-1	14	TRBJ1-6	CASSKGQGVNTLHF
TRBV3-1/TRBV3-2	20	TRBJ2-1	CASSPGMGLAGGSSYNEQFF
TRBV7-9	15	TRBJ1-6	CASSFSAEADSPLHF
TRBV12-3/TRBV12-4	13	TRBJ1-2	CASTYGRGDGYTF
TRBV19	14	TRBJ1-3	CASSPREVGNTIYF
TRBV6-5	16	TRBJ2-7	CASSYSNPGGAGEQYF
TRBV3-1/TRBV3-2	15	TRBJ1-6	CASSPGTEYNSPLHF
TRBV3-1/TRBV3-2	14	TRBJ2-5	CASSRLADQETQYF
TRBV20-1	14	TRBJ2-7	CSASTAGYSYEQYF
TRBV2	14	TRBJ2-1	CASSEMTRYNEQFF
TRBV18	15	TRBJ1-2	CASSEPFEGANGYTF
TRBV29-1	15	TRBJ1-2	CSVAGTGRASYGYTF
TRBV28	15	TRBJ1-4	CASSRGPQRNEKLFF
TRBV5-6	16	TRBJ2-3	CASSPRTGGRTDTQYF
TRBV13	14	TRBJ1-4	CASSSGATNEKLFF
TRBV27	12	TRBJ1-2	CASSSVNYGYTF
TRBV3-1/TRBV3-2	15	TRBJ1-5	CASSQGGGGNQPQHF
TRBV5-6	11	TRBJ2-7	CASSLRDLEYF
TRBV6-2/TRBV6-3	15	TRBJ2-3	CASSRLTGERDTQYF
TRBV4-1	14	TRBJ2-2	CASNHGTAKGELFF
TRBV6-6	17	TRBJ2-3	CASSRVGGGRFTDTQYF
TRBV28	16	TRBJ1-3	CASSSGGLFYGNTIYF
TRBV7-8	12	TRBJ1-6	CASSRSESPLHF
TRBV11-2	13	TRBJ1-6	CASSLMQNSPLHF
TRBV5-1	14	TRBJ2-3	CASTQRAGTDTQYF
TRBV29-1	13	TRBJ1-2	CSGDSGGNYGYTF
TRBV4-2	13	TRBJ2-1	CASSQQGRNEQFF
TRBV6-4	14	TRBJ1-5	CASNHTGHNQPQHF
TRBV11-3	16	TRBJ2-3	CASSETGTGATDTQYF
TRBV6-5	15	TRBJ1-2	CASRTPRLNNYGYTF
TRBV5-4	16	TRBJ1-5	CASSAGGPYSNQPQHF
TRBV6-5	16	TRBJ2-1	CASSSGTSGAGNEQFF